There are a few counts of the clone carrying this TCR beta chain. Its antigen remains unidentified. The germline CDR1 and CDR2 sequences are MDHEN and SYDVKM. The V end was cut by 6 bases, the J end by 5 bases, with 13 bases between. There are 13 residues in the CDR3. Through a sample-barcoded 5' primer and a J-beta primer mix, a second PCR was run for roughly 6 to 11 cycles. Individual samples furnished no less than 3 million CDR3-containing paired-end reads apiece. TCRdb analysed the 5' RACE reads with MiXCR anew, one entry per CDR3 protein. The sample holds 1.5 million to 1.8 million distinct CDR3 sequences; 35% to 45% are singletons and the top ten take more than 4%. These data originate in a study of blood T cells in healthy people across ages. Study summary: Template switching recovered approximately one barcoded beta molecule for every two T cells.

General study points: Diversity estimates drawn from one million T cells were deemed underestimates.

The clonotype comes from a young woman in good health. Sample: blood. This sequence joins TRBV28 and TRBJ1-2; D is perhaps TRBD1 (6 bases). CDR3 sequence reads: CASRSGEGYGYTF. In nucleotides, the CDR3 is TGTGCCAGCAGGTCAGGGGAGGGGTATGGCTACACCTTC.